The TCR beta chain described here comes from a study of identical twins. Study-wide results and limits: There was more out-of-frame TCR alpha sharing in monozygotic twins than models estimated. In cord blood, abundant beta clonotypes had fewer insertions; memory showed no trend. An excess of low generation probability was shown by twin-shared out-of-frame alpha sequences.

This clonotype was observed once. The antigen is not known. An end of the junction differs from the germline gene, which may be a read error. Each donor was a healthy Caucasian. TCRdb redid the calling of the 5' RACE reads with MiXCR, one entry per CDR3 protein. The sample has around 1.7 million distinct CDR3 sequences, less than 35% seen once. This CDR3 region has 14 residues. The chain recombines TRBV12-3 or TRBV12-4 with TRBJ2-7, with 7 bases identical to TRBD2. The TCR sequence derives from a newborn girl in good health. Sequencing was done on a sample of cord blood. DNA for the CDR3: TGTGCCGGCAGTTTGGGCGGGAGTTCCTACGAGCAGTACTTC. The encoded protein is CAGSLGGSSYEQYF.